A selection of T cell receptor beta chains follows, all from one sample in a study of cytomegalovirus exposure and HLA in healthy donors. Repertoires were generated with immunoSEQ multiplex PCR, while TCRdb's copy carries only in-frame clones and drops some. The sample shows fewer than 200,000 clones, roughly 76% of them seen only once. Material: PBMCs. Receptors originate from a woman in her forties or fifties in good health and CMV-seronegative. CDR3s include the opening cysteine and the closing phenylalanine or tryptophan. A D gene is named only where the DNA matches it firmly. Clone sizes are given selectively: once, few, many, or a class where the clone is expanded.

J: TRBJ1-4
V: TRBV7-9
size: -
D: -
CDR3: CASRAAGTEKLFF
DNA: TGTGCCAGCAGAGCCGCCGGGACAGAAAAACTGTTTTTT

J: TRBJ2-7
V: TRBV11-2
size: -
D: -
CDR3: CASSLVEREQYF
DNA: TGTGCCAGCAGCTTAGTAGAGCGCGAGCAGTACTTC

J: TRBJ2-7
V: TRBV19
size: once
D: TRBD1
CDR3: CASSIRDRGYEQYF
DNA: TGTGCCAGTAGTATCCGGGACAGGGGTTACGAGCAGTACTTC

J: TRBJ2-1
V: TRBV30
size: -
D: TRBD2
CDR3: CAWRLAGINEQFF
DNA: TGTGCCTGGAGACTAGCGGGAATCAATGAGCAGTTCTTC

J: TRBJ2-3
V: TRBV6-4
size: few
D: TRBD2
CDR3: CASSDASGSTDTQYF
DNA: TGTGCCAGCAGTGACGCTAGCGGGAGCACAGATACGCAGTATTTT

J: TRBJ2-1
V: TRBV10-1
size: -
D: TRBD1
CDR3: CASRTGGQFF
DNA: TGCGCCAGCAGAACAGGGGGGCAGTTCTTC

J: TRBJ1-2
V: TRBV4-3
size: -
D: -
CDR3: CASSQDREQGRGYTF
DNA: TGCGCCAGCAGCCAAGATAGGGAGCAGGGGAGAGGCTACACCTTC

J: TRBJ2-3
V: TRBV7-2
size: -
D: TRBD2
CDR3: CASSSGTSGTYTQYF
DNA: TGTGCCAGCAGCTCAGGGACTAGCGGGACGTACACGCAGTATTTT

J: TRBJ2-1
V: TRBV11-3
size: -
D: TRBD2
CDR3: CASSLGLAGAYEQFF
DNA: TGTGCCAGCAGCTTGGGACTAGCGGGAGCCTATGAGCAGTTCTTC

J: TRBJ2-1
V: TRBV7-2
size: -
D: -
CDR3: CASTTRGNWDEQFF
DNA: TGTGCTAGCACCACCAGAGGCAACTGGGATGAGCAGTTCTTC

J: TRBJ2-7
V: TRBV28
size: -
D: -
CDR3: CATSREGYEQYF
DNA: TGTGCCACCTCCAGGGAAGGCTACGAGCAGTACTTC

J: TRBJ2-1
V: TRBV29-1
size: -
D: TRBD2
CDR3: CSADTSGINEQFF
DNA: TGCAGCGCTGACACTAGCGGGATTAATGAGCAGTTCTTC

J: TRBJ1-5
V: TRBV28
size: -
D: TRBD1
CDR3: CASSLRDRGQDQPQHF
DNA: TGTGCCAGCAGTCTTCGGGACAGGGGGCAGGATCAGCCCCAGCATTTT

J: TRBJ2-3
V: TRBV28
size: once
D: TRBD1
CDR3: CASSRGPVTDTQYF
DNA: TGTGCCAGCAGCAGGGGGCCCGTCACAGATACGCAGTATTTT

J: TRBJ2-3
V: TRBV7-9
size: -
D: -
CDR3: CASTERGNSLDTQYF
DNA: TGTGCCAGCACGGAACGGGGAAACTCCCTAGATACGCAGTATTTT

J: TRBJ1-6
V: TRBV10-3
size: -
D: TRBD1
CDR3: CAISGPTGDSPLHF
DNA: TGTGCCATCAGTGGCCCCACAGGGGATTCACCCCTCCACTTT

J: TRBJ2-3
V: TRBV10-3
size: -
D: -
CDR3: CAISDLAQGLPATDTQYF
DNA: TGTGCCATCAGTGACTTAGCTCAGGGTCTGCCAGCCACAGATACGCAGTATTTT

J: TRBJ2-1
V: TRBV10-1
size: -
D: -
CDR3: CASSELGIGDRDEQFF
DNA: TGCGCCAGCAGTGAGTTGGGGATAGGGGATAGGGATGAGCAGTTCTTC

J: TRBJ2-7
V: TRBV7-2
size: -
D: TRBD2
CDR3: CASSLGGGGTSGGEQYF
DNA: TGTGCCAGCAGCTTAGGGGGAGGGGGAACTAGCGGGGGCGAGCAGTACTTC

J: TRBJ2-1
V: TRBV5-6
size: -
D: -
CDR3: CASSFIQVLSYNEQFF
DNA: TGTGCCAGCAGCTTTATACAGGTACTCTCCTACAATGAGCAGTTCTTC

J: TRBJ1-1
V: TRBV19
size: -
D: -
CDR3: CASTRSGGQQNTEAFF
DNA: TGTGCCAGTACTCGATCTGGGGGACAACAGAACACTGAAGCTTTCTTT

J: TRBJ2-3
V: TRBV2
size: -
D: -
CDR3: CASSEDSRLLYF
DNA: TGTGCCAGCAGTGAAGACAGCCGGCTTTTGTATTTT

J: TRBJ2-4
V: TRBV7-2
size: -
D: -
CDR3: CASSLDGLAKNIQYF
DNA: TGTGCCAGCAGCTTAGATGGACTGGCCAAAAACATTCAGTACTTC

J: TRBJ2-6
V: TRBV30
size: few
D: -
CDR3: CARAGLSDSGANVLTF
DNA: TGTGCCCGGGCCGGACTTTCAGACTCTGGGGCCAACGTCCTGACTTTC

J: TRBJ2-1
V: TRBV19
size: -
D: TRBD2
CDR3: CASMIAGDAYNEQFF
DNA: TGTGCCAGTATGATCGCGGGGGACGCCTACAATGAGCAGTTCTTC

J: TRBJ2-4
V: TRBV19
size: -
D: TRBD2
CDR3: CASSTSGGGQNIQYF
DNA: TGTGCCAGTAGTACCTCGGGGGGGGGACAAAACATTCAGTACTTC

J: TRBJ2-2
V: TRBV5-1
size: -
D: TRBD1
CDR3: CASRSPRTGGNTGELFF
DNA: TGCGCCAGCAGATCCCCTCGGACAGGGGGCAACACCGGGGAGCTGTTTTTT

J: TRBJ1-4
V: TRBV11-3
size: -
D: TRBD1
CDR3: CASTSSGTGARKLFF
DNA: TGTGCCAGCACCTCGAGTGGGACAGGAGCGAGAAAACTGTTTTTT

J: TRBJ1-2
V: TRBV6-1
size: -
D: TRBD1
CDR3: CASSDHRGDYGYTF
DNA: TGTGCCAGCAGCGATCACAGGGGGGACTATGGCTACACCTTC

J: TRBJ2-4
V: TRBV7-2
size: once
D: TRBD2
CDR3: CASSLGPRSGRLINIQYF
DNA: TGTGCCAGCAGCTTAGGGCCGCGTAGCGGGAGATTGATAAACATTCAGTACTTC

J: TRBJ2-2
V: TRBV25-1
size: once
D: -
CDR3: CASSESIGEPRELFF
DNA: TGTGCCAGCAGTGAATCGATAGGGGAACCCCGGGAGCTGTTTTTT

J: TRBJ2-1
V: TRBV5-4
size: -
D: -
CDR3: CASSLTTGSYNEQFF
DNA: TGTGCCAGCAGCCTTACGACAGGATCCTACAATGAGCAGTTCTTC

J: TRBJ2-1
V: TRBV28
size: few
D: TRBD2
CDR3: CASSLSLKMREGRDEQFF
DNA: TGTGCCAGCAGTTTATCACTTAAGATGCGGGAGGGCCGGGATGAGCAGTTCTTC

J: TRBJ2-2
V: TRBV7-9
size: -
D: -
CDR3: CSSSFDTGELFF
DNA: TGTTCCAGCAGCTTCGACACCGGGGAGCTGTTTTTT

J: TRBJ1-6
V: TRBV12-5
size: few
D: TRBD1
CDR3: CASGLVLEGALGNSPLHF
DNA: TGTGCTAGTGGTTTGGTACTAGAGGGGGCGCTTGGTAATTCACCCCTCCACTTT

J: TRBJ2-1
V: TRBV28
size: -
D: -
CDR3: CASFKGEFRSEQFF
DNA: TGTGCCAGTTTCAAGGGGGAGTTTCGTAGTGAGCAGTTCTTC

J: TRBJ2-7
V: TRBV5-1
size: -
D: -
CDR3: CASSLEGVGSYEQYF
DNA: TGCGCCAGCAGCTTGGAAGGGGTGGGGTCCTACGAGCAGTACTTC

J: TRBJ1-5
V: TRBV19
size: -
D: -
CDR3: CASSMGDTGQPQHF
DNA: TGTGCCAGTAGTATGGGTGACACAGGCCAGCCCCAGCATTTT

J: TRBJ1-4
V: TRBV29-1
size: -
D: TRBD1
CDR3: CSALTGIGEKLFF
DNA: TGCAGCGCCCTGACAGGGATCGGTGAAAAACTGTTTTTT

J: TRBJ1-6
V: TRBV28
size: -
D: TRBD1
CDR3: CASSTATGDHSPLHF
DNA: TGTGCCAGCAGTACTGCTACAGGGGACCATTCACCCCTCCACTTT

J: TRBJ2-1
V: TRBV2
size: -
D: TRBD2
CDR3: CASSVTGLAGGRQFF
DNA: TGTGCCAGCAGTGTTACGGGACTAGCGGGGGGGCGGCAGTTCTTC

J: TRBJ2-1
V: TRBV4-2
size: -
D: TRBD2
CDR3: CASSQTPGTSGSDEQFF
DNA: TGTGCCAGCAGCCAAACCCCCGGGACTAGCGGGAGTGATGAGCAGTTCTTC

J: TRBJ2-1
V: TRBV18
size: -
D: -
CDR3: CASSPLPPSRGSYNEQFF
DNA: TGTGCCAGCTCACCACTGCCGCCTTCCAGGGGTTCCTACAATGAGCAGTTCTTC

J: TRBJ1-1
V: TRBV29-1
size: -
D: TRBD1
CDR3: CSPGQANTEAFF
DNA: TGCAGCCCGGGACAGGCCAACACTGAAGCTTTCTTT

J: TRBJ2-2
V: TRBV6-1
size: once
D: TRBD1
CDR3: CASLGQLIAGELFF
DNA: TGTGCCAGCTTGGGACAGCTGATAGCCGGGGAGCTGTTTTTT

J: TRBJ1-5
V: TRBV7-9
size: -
D: TRBD1
CDR3: CASSRTGERPQHF
DNA: TGTGCCAGCAGCAGGACAGGGGAACGACCCCAGCATTTT

J: TRBJ2-7
V: TRBV2
size: -
D: -
CDR3: CASSDILYTSPYF
DNA: TGTGCCAGCAGCGACATACTTTATACCTCACCTTACTTC

J: TRBJ1-1
V: TRBV30
size: -
D: -
CDR3: CAWSYYPGTEAFF
DNA: TGTGCCTGGAGCTACTATCCCGGCACTGAAGCTTTCTTT

J: TRBJ1-4
V: TRBV6-5
size: few
D: -
CDR3: CASSYSIQEKLFF
DNA: TGTGCCAGCAGTTACTCGATCCAGGAAAAACTGTTTTTT

J: TRBJ1-4
V: TRBV2
size: -
D: TRBD1
CDR3: CASSRDREGTNEKLFF
DNA: TGTGCCAGCAGCCGGGACAGGGAGGGAACTAATGAAAAACTGTTTTTT